This T cell receptor beta chain was sequenced for a study of type 1 regulatory T cells. Turning to the study itself: T-allo10 is a Tr1-enriched, alloantigen-specific CD4 T cell product made in vitro.

Trimming removed 5 bases at V and 4 bases at J, with 5 bases between. The V gene's germline CDR1 is DFQATT and CDR2 SNEGSKA (reference sequence). The CDR3 extends over 11 amino acids. A few counts support this clonotype. TCRdb re-derived calls from the reads in MiXCR, one entry per CDR3 protein. The sample has approximately 97,000 distinct CDR3 sequences; around a third are singletons. Source material: CD4+ T cells, either the whole sample or a sorted fraction (not recorded which). The sequence was collected from a human donor in good health. V usage is TRBV20-1 and J usage is TRBJ2-2; no clear D. CDR3 nucleotides: TGCAGTGCTCAAGTCACCGGGGAGCTGTTTTTT. This gives the protein CSAQVTGELFF.